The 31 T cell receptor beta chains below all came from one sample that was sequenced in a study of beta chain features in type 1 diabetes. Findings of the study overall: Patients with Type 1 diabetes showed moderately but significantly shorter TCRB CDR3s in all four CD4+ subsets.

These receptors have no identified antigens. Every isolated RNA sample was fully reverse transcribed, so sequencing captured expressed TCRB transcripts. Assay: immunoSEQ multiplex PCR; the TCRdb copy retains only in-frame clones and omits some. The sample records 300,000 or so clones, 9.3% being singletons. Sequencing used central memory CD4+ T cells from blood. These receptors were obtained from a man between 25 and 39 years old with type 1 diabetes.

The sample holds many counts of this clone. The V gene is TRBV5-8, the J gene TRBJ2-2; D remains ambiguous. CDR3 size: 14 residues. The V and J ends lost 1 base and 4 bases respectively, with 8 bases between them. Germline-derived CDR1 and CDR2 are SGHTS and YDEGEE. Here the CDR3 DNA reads TGTGCCAGCAGCTTGACGGAGATCACCGGGGAGCTGTTTTTT. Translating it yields CASSLTEITGELFF.

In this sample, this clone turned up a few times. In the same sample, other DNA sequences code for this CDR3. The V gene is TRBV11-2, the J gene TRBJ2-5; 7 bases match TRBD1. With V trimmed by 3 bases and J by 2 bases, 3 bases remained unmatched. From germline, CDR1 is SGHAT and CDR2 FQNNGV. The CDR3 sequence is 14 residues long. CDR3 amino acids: CASSFDRVQETQYF. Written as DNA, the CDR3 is TGTGCCAGCAGCTTTGACAGGGTACAAGAGACCCAGTACTTC. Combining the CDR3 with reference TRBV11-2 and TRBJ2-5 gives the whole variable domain EAGVAQSPRYKIIEKRQSVAFWCNPISGHATLYWYQQILGQGPKLLIQFQNNGVVDDSQLPKDRFSAERLKGVDSTLKIQPAKLEDSAVYLCASSFDRVQETQYFGPGTRLLVL.

The CDR3 region is CASSLAPGQSGNTQYF. The CDR3 DNA reads TGTGCCAGCAGCTTAGCCCCGGGACAGTCGGGGAATACGCAGTATTTT. This rearrangement joins TRBV7-2 to TRBJ2-3, with 7 bases matching TRBD1. V lost 0 bases, J lost 7 bases, and 10 bases stayed unmatched. Germline V lookup: CDR1 SGHTA, CDR2 FQGNSA. The CDR3 contains 16 residues.

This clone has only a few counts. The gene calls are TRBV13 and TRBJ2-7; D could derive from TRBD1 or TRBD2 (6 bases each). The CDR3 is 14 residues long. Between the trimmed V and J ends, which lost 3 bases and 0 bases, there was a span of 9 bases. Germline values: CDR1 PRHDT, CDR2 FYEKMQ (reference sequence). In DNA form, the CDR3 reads TGTGCCAGCAGCTTGCGGGACACCTCCTACGAGCAGTACTTC. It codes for CASSLRDTSYEQYF.

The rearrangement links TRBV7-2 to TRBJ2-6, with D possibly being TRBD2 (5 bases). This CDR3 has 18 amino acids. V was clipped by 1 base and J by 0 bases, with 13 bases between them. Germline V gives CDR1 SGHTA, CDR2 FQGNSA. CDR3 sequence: CASSLVAGLSSGANVLTF. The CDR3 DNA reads TGTGCCAGCAGCTTAGTCGCGGGCCTCAGCTCTGGGGCCAACGTCCTGACTTTC.

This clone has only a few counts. This CDR3 reads CASSLASLRRSRPRTDLNTEAFF. As DNA, the CDR3 is TGCGCCAGCAGCTTGGCCAGTCTCAGGCGTAGTCGGCCACGGACGGACCTGAACACTGAAGCTTTCTTT. The V and J genes are TRBV5-1 and TRBJ1-1; D is unresolved. The CDR3 runs 23 residues. The V and J ends lost 0 bases and 0 bases respectively, with 33 bases between them. Germline CDR1 is SGHRS and CDR2 is YFSETQ.

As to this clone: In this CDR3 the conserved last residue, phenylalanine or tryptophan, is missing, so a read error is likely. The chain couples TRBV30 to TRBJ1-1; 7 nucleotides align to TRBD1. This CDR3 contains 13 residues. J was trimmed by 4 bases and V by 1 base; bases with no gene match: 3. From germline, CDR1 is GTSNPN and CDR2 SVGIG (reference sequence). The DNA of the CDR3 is TGTGCCTGGAGTGGAACAGGGGCCACTGAAGCTTTCCTT. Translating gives CAWSGTGATEAFL.

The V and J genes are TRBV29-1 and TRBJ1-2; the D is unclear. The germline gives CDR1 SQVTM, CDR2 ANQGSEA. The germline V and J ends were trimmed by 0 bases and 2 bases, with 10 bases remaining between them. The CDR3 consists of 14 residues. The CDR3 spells CSVEERSRNYGYTF. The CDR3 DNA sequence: TGCAGCGTTGAAGAGCGCAGTCGGAACTATGGCTACACCTTC.

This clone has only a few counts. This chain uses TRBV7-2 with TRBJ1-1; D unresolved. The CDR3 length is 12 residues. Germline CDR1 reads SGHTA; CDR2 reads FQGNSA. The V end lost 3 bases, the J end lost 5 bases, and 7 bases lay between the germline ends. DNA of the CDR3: TGTGCCAGCAGCTTGACAACTACTGAAGCTTTCTTT. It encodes CASSLTTTEAFF. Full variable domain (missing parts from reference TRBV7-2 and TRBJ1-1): GAGVSQSPSNKVTEKGKDVELRCDPISGHTALYWYRQSLGQGLEFLIYFQGNSAPDKSGLPSDRFSAERTGGSVSTLTIQRTQQEDSAVYLCASSLTTTEAFFGQGTRLTVV.

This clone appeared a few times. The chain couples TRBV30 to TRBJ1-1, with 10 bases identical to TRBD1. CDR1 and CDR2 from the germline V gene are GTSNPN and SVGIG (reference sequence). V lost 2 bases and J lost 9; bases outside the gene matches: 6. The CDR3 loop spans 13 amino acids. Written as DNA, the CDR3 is TGTGCCTGGAGTCAATCGACAGGGGGCAAAGCTTTCTTT. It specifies CAWSQSTGGKAFF.

Here the CDR3 reads CASSPATDTQYF. Written as DNA, the CDR3 is TGCGCCAGCAGCCCAGCCACAGATACGCAGTATTTT. The rearrangement links TRBV5-1 to TRBJ2-3; D is ambiguous. CDR1 and CDR2 (germline): SGHRS, YFSETQ. This CDR3 has 12 amino acids. V was trimmed by 4 bases and J by 2 bases, leaving 5 bases between them.

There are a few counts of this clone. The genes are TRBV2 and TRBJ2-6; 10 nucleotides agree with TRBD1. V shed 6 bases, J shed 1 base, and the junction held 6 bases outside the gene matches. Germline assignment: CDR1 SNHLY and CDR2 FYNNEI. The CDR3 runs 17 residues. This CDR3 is CASRPGQGKSGANVLTF. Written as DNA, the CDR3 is TGTGCCAGCAGGCCGGGACAGGGGAAATCTGGGGCCAACGTCCTGACTTTC.

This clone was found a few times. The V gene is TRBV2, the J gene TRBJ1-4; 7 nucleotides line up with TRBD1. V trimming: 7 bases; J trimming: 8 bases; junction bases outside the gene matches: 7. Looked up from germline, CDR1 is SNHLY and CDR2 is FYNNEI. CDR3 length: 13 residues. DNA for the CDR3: TGTGCCAGCAAAGGCAGGGGGGGCGAAAAACTGTTTTTT. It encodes CASKGRGGEKLFF. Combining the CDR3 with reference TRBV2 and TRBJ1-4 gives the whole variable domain EPEVTQTPSHQVTQMGQEVILRCVPISNHLYFYWYRQILGQKVEFLVSFYNNEISEKSEIFDDQFSVERPDGSNFTLKIRSTKLEDSAMYFCASKGRGGEKLFFGSGTQLSVL.

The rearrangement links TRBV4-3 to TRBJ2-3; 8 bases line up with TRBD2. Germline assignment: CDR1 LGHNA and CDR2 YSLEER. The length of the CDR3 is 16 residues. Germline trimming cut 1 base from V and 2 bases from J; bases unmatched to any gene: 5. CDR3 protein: CASSQASGGLTDTQYF. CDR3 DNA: TGCGCCAGCAGCCAAGCCAGCGGGGGCCTCACAGATACGCAGTATTTT.

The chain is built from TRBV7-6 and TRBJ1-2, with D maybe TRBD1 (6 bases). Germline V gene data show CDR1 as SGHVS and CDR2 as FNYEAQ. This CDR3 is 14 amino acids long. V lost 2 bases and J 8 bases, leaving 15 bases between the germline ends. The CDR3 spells CASSLLFHRAGYTF. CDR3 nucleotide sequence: TGTGCCAGCAGCTTACTATTCCACAGGGCCGGCTACACCTTC.

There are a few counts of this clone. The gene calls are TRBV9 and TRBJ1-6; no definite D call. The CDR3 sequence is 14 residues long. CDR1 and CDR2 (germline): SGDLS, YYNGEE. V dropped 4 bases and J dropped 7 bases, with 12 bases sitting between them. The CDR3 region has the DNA TGTGCCAGCAGCTTATATCCTGAGAATTCACCCCTCCACTTT. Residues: CASSLYPENSPLHF.

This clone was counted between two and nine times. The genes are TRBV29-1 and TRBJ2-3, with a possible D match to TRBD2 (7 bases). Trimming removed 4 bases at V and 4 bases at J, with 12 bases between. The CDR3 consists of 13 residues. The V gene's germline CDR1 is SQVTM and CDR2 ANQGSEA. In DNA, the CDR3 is TGCAGCGTTGTCGGGGGGCTGGCAGATACGCAGTATTTT. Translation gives CSVVGGLADTQYF.

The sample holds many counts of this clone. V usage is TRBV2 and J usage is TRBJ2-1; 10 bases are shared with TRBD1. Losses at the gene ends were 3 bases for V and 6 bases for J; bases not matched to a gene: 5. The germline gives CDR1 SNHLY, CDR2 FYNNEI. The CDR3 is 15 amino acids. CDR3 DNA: TGTGCCAGCAGTGATGGGACAGGGGTTAGCAATGAGCAGTTCTTC. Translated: CASSDGTGVSNEQFF.

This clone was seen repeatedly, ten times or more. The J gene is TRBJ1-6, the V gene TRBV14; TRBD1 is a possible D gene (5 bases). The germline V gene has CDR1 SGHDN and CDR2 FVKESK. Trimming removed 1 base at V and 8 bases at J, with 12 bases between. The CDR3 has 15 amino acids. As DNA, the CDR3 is TGTGCCAGCAGCCAAGTATATCAGGGACATTCACCCCTCCACTTT. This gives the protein CASSQVYQGHSPLHF.

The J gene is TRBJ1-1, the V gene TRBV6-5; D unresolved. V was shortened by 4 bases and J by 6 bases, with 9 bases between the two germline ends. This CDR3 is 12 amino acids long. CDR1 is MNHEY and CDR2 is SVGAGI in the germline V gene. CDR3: CASSSWGAEAFF. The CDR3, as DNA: TGTGCCAGCAGTTCTTGGGGTGCTGAAGCTTTCTTT.

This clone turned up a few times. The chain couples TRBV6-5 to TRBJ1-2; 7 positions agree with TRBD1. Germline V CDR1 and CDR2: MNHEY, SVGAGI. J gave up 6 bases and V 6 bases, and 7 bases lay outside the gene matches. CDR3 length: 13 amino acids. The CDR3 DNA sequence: TGTGCCAGCAGCTTCACAGGGGACCATGGCTACACCTTC. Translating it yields CASSFTGDHGYTF.

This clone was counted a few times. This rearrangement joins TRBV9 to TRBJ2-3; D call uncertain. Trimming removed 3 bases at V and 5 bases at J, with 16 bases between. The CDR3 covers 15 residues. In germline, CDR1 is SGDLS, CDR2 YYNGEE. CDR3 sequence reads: CASSASTGWRDTQYF. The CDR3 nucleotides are TGTGCCAGCAGCGCATCTACCGGGTGGAGAGATACGCAGTATTTT.

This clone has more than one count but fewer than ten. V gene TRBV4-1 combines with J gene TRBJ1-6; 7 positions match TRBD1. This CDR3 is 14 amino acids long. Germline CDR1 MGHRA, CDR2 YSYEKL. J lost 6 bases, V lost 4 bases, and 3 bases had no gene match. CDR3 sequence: CASSLWDSNSPLHF. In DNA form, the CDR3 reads TGCGCCAGCAGCCTGTGGGACAGTAATTCACCCCTCCACTTT.

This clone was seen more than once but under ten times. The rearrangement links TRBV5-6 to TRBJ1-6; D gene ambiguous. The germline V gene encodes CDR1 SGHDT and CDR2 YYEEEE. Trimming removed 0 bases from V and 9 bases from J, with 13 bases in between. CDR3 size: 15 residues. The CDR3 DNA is TGTGCCAGCAGCTTGGCGGGGTTCCCGGGTTCACCCCTCCACTTT. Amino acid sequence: CASSLAGFPGSPLHF.

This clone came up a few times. CDR3 in amino acids: CASITLVGTGDTEAFF. CDR3 nucleotides: TGTGCCAGTATTACCTTGGTCGGAACAGGAGACACTGAAGCTTTCTTT. This rearrangement joins TRBV19 to TRBJ1-1; the D gene is possibly TRBD1 (5 bases). In germline, CDR1 is LNHDA, CDR2 SQIVND (reference sequence). V shed 7 bases and J shed 3 bases, with 21 bases lying between them. This CDR3 is built from 16 residues.

CDR3 protein: CASSVSPRRRGTEAFF. CDR3 DNA sequence: TGTGCCAGCAGCGTAAGCCCTCGGAGACGCGGCACTGAAGCTTTCTTT. This chain joins TRBV9 and TRBJ1-1; D gene unclear. This CDR3 has 16 residues. Germline lookup yields CDR1 SGDLS and CDR2 YYNGEE. Deletions cut 1 base from V and 4 bases from J, with 17 bases between. The variable domain in full, with the rest retrieved from reference TRBV9 and TRBJ1-1, is DSGVTQTPKHLITATGQRVTLRCSPRSGDLSVYWYQQSLDQGLQFLIQYYNGEERAKGNILERFSAQQFPDLHSELNLSSLELGDSALYFCASSVSPRRRGTEAFFGQGTRLTVV.

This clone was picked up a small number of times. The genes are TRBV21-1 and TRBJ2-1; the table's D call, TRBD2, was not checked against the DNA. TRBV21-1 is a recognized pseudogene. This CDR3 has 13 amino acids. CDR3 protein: CASSKGTSSEQFF. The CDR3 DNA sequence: TGTGCCAGCAGCAAAGGGACTAGCAGTGAGCAGTTCTTC.

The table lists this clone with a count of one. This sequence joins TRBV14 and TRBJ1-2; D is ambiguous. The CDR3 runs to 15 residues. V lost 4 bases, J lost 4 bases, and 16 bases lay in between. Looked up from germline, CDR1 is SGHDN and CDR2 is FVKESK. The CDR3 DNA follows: TGTGCCAGCAGCCCGAGGAACGGACCCTCCTATGGCTACACCTTC. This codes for CASSPRNGPSYGYTF.

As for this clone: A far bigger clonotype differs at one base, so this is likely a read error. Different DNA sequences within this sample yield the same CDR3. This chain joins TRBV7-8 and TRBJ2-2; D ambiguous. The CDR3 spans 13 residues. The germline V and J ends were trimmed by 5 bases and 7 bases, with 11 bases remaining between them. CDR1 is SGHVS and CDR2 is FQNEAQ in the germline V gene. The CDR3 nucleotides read TGTGCCAGCAGCCCATCCCGGAGCGGGGAGCTGTTTTTT. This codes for CASSPSRSGELFF. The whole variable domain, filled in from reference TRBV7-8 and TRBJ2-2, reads GAGVSQSPRYKVAKRGQDVALRCDPISGHVSLFWYQQALGQGPEFLTYFQNEAQLDKSGLPSDRFFAERPEGSVSTLKIQRTQQEDSAVYLCASSPSRSGELFFGEGSRLTVL.

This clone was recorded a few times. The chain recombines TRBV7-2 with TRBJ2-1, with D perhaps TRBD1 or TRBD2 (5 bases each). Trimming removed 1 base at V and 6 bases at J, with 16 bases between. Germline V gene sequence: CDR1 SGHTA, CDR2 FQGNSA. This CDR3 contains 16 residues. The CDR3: CASSLGAGTSTNEQFF. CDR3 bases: TGTGCCAGCAGCTTAGGAGCAGGGACGTCGACCAATGAGCAGTTCTTC. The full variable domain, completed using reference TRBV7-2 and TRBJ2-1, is GAGVSQSPSNKVTEKGKDVELRCDPISGHTALYWYRQSLGQGLEFLIYFQGNSAPDKSGLPSDRFSAERTGGSVSTLTIQRTQQEDSAVYLCASSLGAGTSTNEQFFGPGTRLTVL.

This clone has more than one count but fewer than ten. The CDR3 DNA sequence: TGTGCCAGCAGTTTATCGACAGGGTTTAAGCCCCAGCATTTT. Its translation: CASSLSTGFKPQHF. This chain links TRBV28 with TRBJ1-5; 7 bases match TRBD1. Germline-derived CDR1 and CDR2 are MDHEN and SYDVKM. The CDR3 runs to 14 residues. Losses at the gene ends were 1 base for V and 8 bases for J; bases not matched to a gene: 5.